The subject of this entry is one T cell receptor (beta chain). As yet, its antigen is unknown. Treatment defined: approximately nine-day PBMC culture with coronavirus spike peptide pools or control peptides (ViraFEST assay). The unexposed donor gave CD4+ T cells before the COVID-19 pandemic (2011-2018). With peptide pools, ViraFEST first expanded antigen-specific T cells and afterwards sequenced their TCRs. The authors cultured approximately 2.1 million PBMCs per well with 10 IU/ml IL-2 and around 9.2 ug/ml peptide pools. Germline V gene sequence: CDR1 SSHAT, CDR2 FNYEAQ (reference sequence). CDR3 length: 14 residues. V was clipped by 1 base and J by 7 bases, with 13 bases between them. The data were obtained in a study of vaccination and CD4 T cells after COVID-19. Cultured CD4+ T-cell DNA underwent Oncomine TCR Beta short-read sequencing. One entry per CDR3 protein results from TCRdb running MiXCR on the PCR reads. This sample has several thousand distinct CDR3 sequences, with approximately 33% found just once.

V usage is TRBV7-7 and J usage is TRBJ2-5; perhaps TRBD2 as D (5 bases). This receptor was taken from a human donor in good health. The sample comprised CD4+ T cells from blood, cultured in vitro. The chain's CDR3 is CASSLVEEVGTQYF. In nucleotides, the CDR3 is TGTGCCAGCAGCTTAGTAGAGGAGGTCGGGACCCAGTACTTC.